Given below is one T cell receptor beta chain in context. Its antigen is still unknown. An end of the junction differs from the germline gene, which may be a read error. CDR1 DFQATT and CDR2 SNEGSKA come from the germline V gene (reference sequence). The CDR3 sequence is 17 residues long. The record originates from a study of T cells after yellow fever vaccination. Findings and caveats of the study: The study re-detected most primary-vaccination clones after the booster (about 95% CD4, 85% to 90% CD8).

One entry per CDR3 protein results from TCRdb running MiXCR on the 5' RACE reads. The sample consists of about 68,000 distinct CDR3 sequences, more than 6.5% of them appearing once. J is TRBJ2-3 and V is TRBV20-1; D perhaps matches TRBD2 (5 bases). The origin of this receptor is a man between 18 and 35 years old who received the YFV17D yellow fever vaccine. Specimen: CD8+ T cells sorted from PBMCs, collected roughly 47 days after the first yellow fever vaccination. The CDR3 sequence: CCAREAREGPVSDTQYF. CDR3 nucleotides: TGCTGTGCTAGAGAGGCCCGAGAGGGTCCGGTGTCAGATACGCAGTATTTT.